These 5 T cell receptor beta chains share one sample of origin, sequenced in a study of regulatory T cells in long-lasting Graves disease (dated by TCRdb to the early 2020s). The library was prepared using multiplex PCR. The reads were generated on an Illumina HiSeq 4000. iRepertoire HTBI primers and Arm-PCR amplification of CDR3 regions were used to construct TCR beta libraries. TCRdb reran the public reads through fastp at Q25 and MiXCR, keeping productive beta chains. Records with the same CDR3 protein are collapsed into one entry carrying the most frequent genes and DNA. Counted in this sample were 600,000 to 800,000 distinct CDR3 sequences; 25% to 30% of them appeared once. The top ten hold about 42% of the sample. Taken with the paper, the label for time point translates to: persistent/refractory GD, antithyroid drugs over 5 years with positive TRAb. For both TCR sequencing and RNA sequencing, RNA was extracted from PBMCs in TRIzol.

Sequencing was performed on peripheral blood mononuclear cells (PBMCs), taken when the disease was refractory, from a patient treated with antithyroid drugs. The receptors here all came from a female donor with Graves disease.

The chain employs TRBV6-1 and TRBJ1-1; no reliable D call. Germline V CDR1 and CDR2: MNHNS, SASEGT. CDR3 length: 13 amino acids. V shed 5 bases and J shed 4 bases, with 11 bases lying between them. CDR3 region: CASSPRLPTEAFF. The DNA of the CDR3 is TGTGCCAGCAGTCCCCGACTGCCCACTGAAGCTTTCTTT.

Many counts were recorded for this clonotype. The J gene is TRBJ2-7, the V gene TRBV12-3 or TRBV12-4; 13 nucleotides align to TRBD2. V trimming: 6 bases; J trimming: 1 base; junction bases outside the gene matches: 0. CDR3 length: 14 residues. CDR3 sequence (DNA): TGTGCCAGCAGACTAGCGGGAGGGTCCTACGAGCAGTACTTC. It yields the protein CASRLAGGSYEQYF.

The chain is built from TRBV3-1 and TRBJ2-7; D may be TRBD2 (6 bases). The CDR3 has 14 amino acids. Deletions cut 11 bases from V and 3 bases from J, with 20 bases between. CDR1 and CDR2 (germline): LGHDT, YNNKEL (reference sequence). This CDR3 reads CAGKVSGKSYEQYF. CDR3 DNA: TGTGCCGGCAAGGTTAGCGGAAAAAGCTACGAGCAGTACTTC.

V usage is TRBV20-1 and J usage is TRBJ1-5; 10 nucleotides align to TRBD1. Trimming at V came to 6 bases and at J to 3 bases, leaving 8 bases not matched to a gene. The germline gives CDR1 DFQATT, CDR2 SNEGSKA (reference sequence). CDR3 size: 15 residues. The CDR3 DNA follows: TGCAGTGCGAAAACCGGGACAGGGGTCAATCAGCCCCAGCATTTT. Its translation is CSAKTGTGVNQPQHF.

The rearrangement joins TRBV10-3 to TRBJ1-2; D is uncertain. V was cut by 2 bases and J by 8 bases, with 12 bases left in between. Germline V lookup: CDR1 ENHRY, CDR2 SYGVKD. The CDR3 is 13 amino acids. CDR3 loop: CAISEERIQGYTF. CDR3 sequence (DNA): TGTGCCATCAGTGAGGAGCGGATCCAAGGCTACACCTTC.